These 23 T cell receptor beta chains originate from one sample sequenced in a study of T cell changes during pregnancy in multiple sclerosis (dated by TCRdb to between 2017 and 2020). Libraries were made using the immunoSEQ multiplex PCR assay. TCRdb retrieved this table from immuneACCESS and kept in-frame rearrangements only. Not all clones are present; in checked studies, unresolved V genes account for under half, and no reason is known for the remainder. The sample data list approximately 100,000 clones, and 90% to 95% of these were observed just once. In total, the top ten clones hold 2% to 3% of the sample. The sequencing here drew on peripheral blood, taken after pregnancy. These receptors came from a female donor in good health, enrolled as a control in a pregnancy study.

The chain recombines TRBV18 with TRBJ2-4; D gene ambiguous. V shed 4 bases and J shed 0 bases, with 13 bases lying between them. Germline V gene lookup returns CDR1 KGHSH and CDR2 LQKENI. There are 16 residues in the CDR3. The chain's CDR3 is CASSRVHVIAKNIQYF. The DNA of the CDR3 is TGTGCCAGCTCACGAGTTCACGTAATAGCCAAAAACATTCAGTACTTC.

This sequence joins TRBV7-9 and TRBJ2-7, with D possibly TRBD2 on 6 matching bases. This CDR3 is 16 amino acids long. Per germline, CDR1 SEHNR and CDR2 FQNEAQ (reference sequence). Trimming left V 6 bases short and J 8 bases short, with 26 bases between. The CDR3 reads CASSSTYGTTEGKQYF. For the CDR3, the DNA is TGTGCCAGCAGTTCGACATACGGGACGACGGAGGGGAAGCAGTACTTC.

V gene TRBV7-6 combines with J gene TRBJ2-1; D possibly corresponds to TRBD1 (7 bases). Trimming pared 0 bases from V and 9 bases from J, leaving 12 bases between. The CDR3 spans 14 residues. Per germline, CDR1 SGHVS and CDR2 FNYEAQ. The CDR3 here is CASSLAEGAGEQFF. DNA of the CDR3: TGTGCCAGCAGCTTAGCGGAGGGGGCAGGTGAGCAGTTCTTC.

The chain employs TRBV5-6 and TRBJ1-2; tentatively, D is TRBD1 (5 bases). The CDR3 has 14 amino acids. The germline V and J ends were trimmed by 4 bases and 8 bases, with 18 bases remaining between them. From germline, CDR1 is SGHDT and CDR2 YYEEEE. This chain's CDR3 is CASSARTPDLGYTF. The DNA of the CDR3 is TGTGCCAGCAGCGCCCGGACACCCGACCTCGGCTACACCTTC.

This rearrangement joins TRBV19 to TRBJ1-3, with D perhaps matching TRBD1 (5 bases). The CDR3 is 15 amino acids. The V end was cut by 6 bases, the J end by 3 bases, with 15 bases between. The V gene's germline CDR1 is LNHDA and CDR2 SQIVND (reference sequence). The CDR3 loop is CASRSAGNSGNTIYF. For the CDR3, the DNA is TGTGCCAGTAGATCCGCAGGGAATAGTGGAAACACCATATATTTT.

The J gene is TRBJ1-5, the V gene TRBV28; D perhaps matches TRBD1 (6 bases). Germline loops: CDR1 MDHEN, CDR2 SYDVKM. The CDR3 has 16 amino acids. With 2 bases removed from V and 1 base from J, the gap between germline ends came to 12 bases. The CDR3: CASSLGGARSNQPQHF. CDR3 nucleotide sequence: TGTGCCAGCAGTTTAGGGGGGGCTAGAAGCAATCAGCCCCAGCATTTT.

The CDR3 nucleotides read TGTGCCAGCAAATTTAAAGGGGGCACTGAAGCTTTCTTT. The encoded protein is CASKFKGGTEAFF. The chain links TRBV7-2 to TRBJ1-1; TRBD1 is a possible D gene (6 bases). This CDR3 spans 13 amino acids. Trimming cost V 7 bases and J 4 bases, with 13 bases left between them. Germline V gene data show CDR1 as SGHTA and CDR2 as FQGNSA.

In this sample, this clone turned up once. J is TRBJ2-1 and V is TRBV7-8; D gene uncertain. This CDR3 has 15 amino acids. Germline V CDR1 and CDR2: SGHVS, FQNEAQ. Trimming took off 8 bases at V and 0 bases at J, with 14 bases between the two ends. CDR3 bases: TGTGCCAGCCGCGAGACTGTTAACTCCTACAATGAGCAGTTCTTC. It yields the protein CASRETVNSYNEQFF.

This chain uses TRBV21-1 with TRBJ2-1; TRBD2, the table's D call, was not compared with the DNA. TRBV21-1 is given as a pseudogene. The CDR3 consists of 15 residues. The chain's CDR3 is CASTREGGDTNEQFF. The CDR3 DNA follows: TGTGCCAGTACCAGGGAGGGGGGGGATACCAATGAGCAGTTCTTC.

The rearrangement joins TRBV28 to TRBJ2-7; a possible D gene is TRBD2 (5 bases). V was pared by 11 bases and J by 0 bases, with 14 bases between. The CDR3 is made up of 13 amino acids. Germline assignment: CDR1 MDHEN and CDR2 SYDVKM. CDR3 sequence: CASTSGSSYEQYF. Here the CDR3 DNA reads TGTGCCTCGACATCTGGGAGCTCCTACGAGCAGTACTTC. The full variable domain, rest sourced from reference TRBV28 and TRBJ2-7, is DVKVTQSSRYLVKRTGEKVFLECVQDMDHENMFWYRQDPGLGLRLIYFSYDVKMKEKGDIPEGYSVSREKKERFSLILESASTNQTSMYLCASTSGSSYEQYFGPGTRLTVT.

This chain joins TRBV7-6 and TRBJ2-7, with 14 positions matching TRBD2. Germline CDR1 and CDR2: SGHVS and FNYEAQ. Unmatched junction bases numbered 2, after V lost 7 bases and J lost 6 bases. The CDR3 is 13 amino acids. CDR3 in DNA: TGTGCCAGCATTGGACTAGCGGGGGGCGAGCAGTACTTC. This sequence encodes CASIGLAGGEQYF. The full variable domain, its missing parts supplied by reference TRBV7-6 and TRBJ2-7, is GAGVSQSPRYKVTKRGQDVALRCDPISGHVSLYWYRQALGQGPEFLTYFNYEAQQDKSGLPNDRFSAERPEGSISTLTIQRTEQRDSAMYRCASIGLAGGEQYFGPGTRLTVT.

This chain links TRBV19 with TRBJ2-7, with a possible D match to TRBD1 (8 bases). Deletions cut 4 bases from V and 2 bases from J, with 18 bases between. The CDR3 runs 16 residues. Germline CDR1 LNHDA, CDR2 SQIVND (reference sequence). CDR3 nucleotide sequence: TGTGCCAGTAGTACCCGGGGAGGGGACAGGCCCTACGAGCAGTACTTC. This sequence encodes CASSTRGGDRPYEQYF.

V usage is TRBV7-2 and J usage is TRBJ1-1; 7 bases are a match to TRBD1. Germline V gives CDR1 SGHTA, CDR2 FQGNSA. This CDR3 has 14 amino acids. The junction had 9 bases not matched to a gene; V was cut back by 3 bases and J by 8 bases. This chain's CDR3 is CASSFDLGDREAFF. In DNA form, the CDR3 reads TGTGCCAGCAGCTTTGATTTAGGGGACAGAGAAGCTTTCTTT.

This clone was counted a single time. V and J are TRBV27 and TRBJ1-2; 7 bases agree with TRBD1. The CDR3 length is 15 residues. The germline V gene has CDR1 MNHEY and CDR2 SMNVEV (reference sequence). V trimming: 5 bases; J trimming: 0 bases; junction bases outside the gene matches: 6. This CDR3 is CASSPPQGANYGYTF. In DNA, the CDR3 is TGTGCCAGCAGTCCTCCCCAGGGGGCTAACTATGGCTACACCTTC.

The chain has TRBV7-3 and TRBJ2-3; 9 bases align to TRBD2. The CDR3 has 16 residues. The ends lost 2 bases at V and 6 bases at J; junction bases unmatched: 9. CDR1 and CDR2 (germline): SGHTA, FQGTGA. CDR3 region: CASSLFGGGAGDTQYF. The CDR3 DNA follows: TGTGCCAGCAGCTTATTTGGCGGGGGGGCGGGTGATACGCAGTATTTT.

The chain is built from TRBV6-6 and TRBJ1-4; 7 bases are shared with TRBD1. This CDR3 is 14 amino acids long. V gave up 5 bases and J gave up 0 bases; unmatched junction bases: 0. Germline CDR1 and CDR2: MNHNY and SVGAGI (reference sequence). This CDR3 is CASSTGATNEKLFF. The CDR3 DNA sequence: TGTGCCAGCAGTACAGGGGCAACTAATGAAAAACTGTTTTTT.

V and J are TRBV9 and TRBJ2-7; possibly TRBD2 for D (5 bases). Trimming took 2 bases from V and 6 from J, leaving 12 bases between them. This CDR3 region has 13 residues. CDR1 SGDLS and CDR2 YYNGEE come from the germline V gene. CDR3 in amino acids: CASSVASLGEQYF. CDR3 in DNA: TGTGCCAGCAGCGTGGCTAGCTTGGGCGAGCAGTACTTC.

The rearrangement joins TRBV11-3 to TRBJ2-1, with D unclear. Per germline, CDR1 SGHNT and CDR2 YENEEA. Trimming removed 0 bases from V and 2 bases from J, with 8 bases in between. The CDR3 covers 15 residues. CDR3 DNA: TGTGCCAGCAGCTTAGATGCGGTGACCTACAATGAGCAGTTCTTC. Encoded protein: CASSLDAVTYNEQFF. Drawing the rest from reference TRBV11-3 and TRBJ2-1, the complete variable domain is EAGVVQSPRYKIIEKKQPVAFWCNPISGHNTLYWYLQNLGQGPELLIRYENEEAVDDSQLPKDRFSAERLKGVDSTLKIQPAELGDSAVYLCASSLDAVTYNEQFFGPGTRLTVL.

The chain uses TRBV28 and TRBJ2-5; 10 bases fit TRBD1. Per the germline V gene, CDR1 is MDHEN and CDR2 is SYDVKM. The length of the CDR3 is 16 residues. J lost 5 bases, V lost 2 bases, and 8 bases had no gene match. In DNA, the CDR3 is TGTGCCAGCAGTTTAGCCGGGACAGGGGAGAAGGAGACCCAGTACTTC. Encoded protein: CASSLAGTGEKETQYF.

The J gene is TRBJ1-1, the V gene TRBV6-1; the D gene is possibly TRBD1 (6 bases). With 10 bases removed from V and 0 bases from J, the gap between germline ends came to 15 bases. CDR1 and CDR2 (germline): MNHNS, SASEGT. The length of the CDR3 is 14 residues. The CDR3 DNA follows: TGTGCCACCAGGAAGGGACATCTGAACACTGAAGCTTTCTTT. Translating gives CATRKGHLNTEAFF.

J is TRBJ1-5 and V is TRBV27, with 9 nucleotides matching TRBD1. The trim removed 0 bases at V and 8 bases at J, leaving 5 bases unmatched. CDR3 length: 15 amino acids. The germline gives CDR1 MNHEY, CDR2 SMNVEV (reference sequence). The CDR3: CASSLSGQGWEPQHF. CDR3 bases: TGTGCCAGCAGTTTATCGGGACAGGGTTGGGAGCCCCAGCATTTT.

V and J are TRBV6-6 and TRBJ2-7, with D hard to call. The CDR3 contains 11 residues. With 6 bases removed from V and 4 bases from J, the gap between germline ends came to 7 bases. Germline CDR1 and CDR2: MNHNY and SVGAGI (reference sequence). In DNA, the CDR3 is TGTGCCAGCAGACATGCTTACGAGCAGTACTTC. This gives the protein CASRHAYEQYF.

The rearrangement uses TRBV11-2 and TRBJ2-4; D unclear. This CDR3 has 14 amino acids. CDR1 SGHAT and CDR2 FQNNGV come from the germline V gene. Trimming shortened V by 3 bases and J by 0 bases, and 6 bases separated the two germline ends. CDR3 in DNA: TGTGCCAGCAGCTTTAGAGAAGCCAAAAACATTCAGTACTTC. This translates into CASSFREAKNIQYF.